The 18 T cell receptor beta chains below come from one sample, sequenced in a study of shared clonotypes between healthy human individuals. Here immunoSEQ multiplex PCR was the method, and the copy in TCRdb shows in-frame clones only, minus some. The sample carries approximately 2.5 million clones, approximately 93% recorded once. Specimen: naive CD4+ T cells from PBMCs. The subset: CD45RA+ positively selected. The receptors were sampled from a man younger than 30 in good health. Some clones in this sample may be carry-over from other donors' samples.

This CDR3 reads CASSLDVEVGGQYF. The CDR3 region has the DNA TGTGCCAGCAGCTTAGACGTGGAGGTGGGCGGGCAGTACTTC. The rearrangement links TRBV7-9 to TRBJ2-7; perhaps TRBD2 as D (5 bases). Trimming cost V 1 base and J 9 bases, with 16 bases left between them. This CDR3 is built from 14 residues. The germline CDR1 and CDR2 sequences are SEHNR and FQNEAQ (reference sequence).

This chain uses TRBV25-1 with TRBJ1-2; the D gene is possibly TRBD1 (6 bases). V was cut by 8 bases and J by 3 bases, with 10 bases left in between. CDR3 size: 12 residues. From germline, CDR1 is MGHDK and CDR2 SYGVNS. CDR3 DNA: TGTGCCAGCCACAGGGAATACTATGGCTACACCTTC. Encoded protein: CASHREYYGYTF.

A note on this clone: Within the sample, other DNA sequences also encode this same CDR3. This sequence joins TRBV7-9 and TRBJ2-1, with TRBD2 as a possible D gene (5 bases). CDR3 length: 12 amino acids. The V end lost 2 bases, the J end lost 10 bases, and 9 bases lay between the germline ends. Germline lookup yields CDR1 SEHNR and CDR2 FQNEAQ (reference sequence). This CDR3 is CASSLSGGEQFF. CDR3 DNA: TGTGCCAGCAGCTTATCGGGCGGGGAGCAGTTCTTC.

The chain is built from TRBV7-9 and TRBJ2-3, with 9 positions matching TRBD2. V shed 1 base, J shed 3 bases, and the junction held 5 bases outside the gene matches. This CDR3 contains 16 residues. The germline V gene encodes CDR1 SEHNR and CDR2 FQNEAQ (reference sequence). The CDR3 region is CASSLGIAGVTDTQYF. CDR3 nucleotide sequence: TGTGCCAGCAGCTTAGGGATAGCGGGAGTGACAGATACGCAGTATTTT.

This clone is a singleton in its sample. At the DNA level, this CDR3 is encoded by other sequences in the same sample as well. CDR3 in amino acids: CASSLGGSYEQYF. CDR3 in DNA: TGTGCCAGCAGCTTAGGGGGTTCCTACGAGCAGTACTTC. V gene TRBV11-2 combines with J gene TRBJ2-7; D is unclear. Germline V gives CDR1 SGHAT, CDR2 FQNNGV. Trimming cost V 1 base and J 1 base, with 5 bases left between them. This CDR3 contains 13 residues.

The gene calls are TRBV7-3 and TRBJ2-2; TRBD1 might be the D (6 bases). V was cut by 5 bases and J by 1 base, with 14 bases left in between. Germline CDR1 SGHTA, CDR2 FQGTGA. The CDR3 has 16 residues. The CDR3 here is CASSAQTGLNTGELFF. DNA for the CDR3: TGTGCCAGCAGCGCCCAAACAGGGTTGAACACCGGGGAGCTGTTTTTT.

The J gene is TRBJ2-5, the V gene TRBV10-3; D remains unclear. V was clipped by 4 bases and J by 0 bases, with 12 bases between them. Germline-derived CDR1 and CDR2 are ENHRY and SYGVKD. The CDR3 contains 15 residues. The DNA of the CDR3 is TGTGCCATCAGTGGGGCACTGCAGTACCAAGAGACCCAGTACTTC. This translates into CAISGALQYQETQYF.

Comment on this clone: The same CDR3 is also encoded by other DNA sequences in this sample. V is TRBV28 and J is TRBJ1-2; D unresolved. Germline V gene data show CDR1 as MDHEN and CDR2 as SYDVKM. This CDR3 contains 13 residues. Trimming removed 3 bases from V and 2 bases from J, with 7 bases in between. The CDR3 spells CASSFQENYGYTF. Written as DNA, the CDR3 is TGTGCCAGCAGTTTTCAGGAGAACTATGGCTACACCTTC.

The chain joins TRBV27 to TRBJ1-5, with 8 bases lining up with TRBD1. Germline CDR1 reads MNHEY; CDR2 reads SMNVEV (reference sequence). V shed 1 base, J shed 6 bases, and the junction held 20 bases outside the gene matches. The length of the CDR3 is 20 residues. The CDR3 here is CASSLWGGRYQGALGQPQHF. The CDR3 bases are TGTGCCAGCAGTTTATGGGGGGGCCGGTATCAGGGGGCGCTTGGTCAGCCCCAGCATTTT.

The CDR3 region has the DNA TGTGCCAGCAGCAGGTCGGGGTATGGCTACACCTTC. This translates into CASSRSGYGYTF. This chain uses TRBV5-8 with TRBJ1-2; D is unclear. CDR1 and CDR2 (germline): SGHTS, YDEGEE. The CDR3 spans 12 residues. The V gene lost 4 bases and the J gene lost 5 bases, with 9 bases spanning the gap. Looking up the rest from reference TRBV5-8 and TRBJ1-2 gives the full variable domain: EAGVTQSPTHLIKTRGQQATLRCSPISGHTSVYWYQQALGLGLQFLLWYDEGEERNRGNFPPRFSGRQFPNYSSELNVNALELEDSALYLCASSRSGYGYTFGSGTRLTVV.

This clone was recorded once. The rearrangement links TRBV28 to TRBJ2-2; the match to TRBD2 covers 8 bases. The ends lost 11 bases at V and 0 bases at J; junction bases unmatched: 2. CDR3 length: 13 amino acids. Germline lookup yields CDR1 MDHEN and CDR2 SYDVKM. DNA of the CDR3: TGTGCCGGTAGCGGGGCGAACACCGGGGAGCTGTTTTTT. As protein: CAGSGANTGELFF.

Points on this clone: Other DNA sequences from this sample encode an identical CDR3 as well. CDR3 sequence reads: CASSYSGQGNYGYTF. The CDR3 region has the DNA TGTGCCAGCAGTTACTCAGGACAGGGGAACTATGGCTACACCTTC. The chain combines TRBV6-5 with TRBJ1-2; TRBD1 aligns across 9 bases. J gave up 2 bases and V 0 bases, and 1 base lay outside the gene matches. CDR1 and CDR2 (germline): MNHEY, SVGAGI. This CDR3 comprises 15 residues.

The chain employs TRBV28 and TRBJ2-2; D is possibly TRBD1 (6 bases). Trimming removed 6 bases at V and 6 bases at J, with 17 bases between. This CDR3 spans 15 amino acids. CDR1 is MDHEN, CDR2 SYDVKM, per germline. The CDR3 here is CASRLQGPRAGELFF. CDR3 nucleotide sequence: TGTGCCAGCAGATTGCAGGGGCCTAGGGCCGGGGAGCTGTTTTTT.

This clone showed up just once. The V gene is TRBV29-1, the J gene TRBJ2-5; TRBD2 agrees at 11 bases. V lost 6 bases to trimming and J lost 1 base; unmatched junction nucleotides: 7. This CDR3 is built from 15 residues. Germline-derived CDR1 and CDR2 are SQVTM and ANQGSEA. The CDR3 DNA reads TGCAGCGTGCAGGGACTAGCGGAATCCCAAGAGACCCAGTACTTC. Translated: CSVQGLAESQETQYF.

This chain joins TRBV5-1 and TRBJ1-3; possibly TRBD1 for D (6 bases). CDR1 SGHRS and CDR2 YFSETQ come from the germline V gene. V was trimmed by 2 bases and J by 0 bases, leaving 18 bases between them. The length of the CDR3 is 18 residues. The CDR3, as DNA: TGCGCCAGCAGCTTCCAGGGGCGCGGGGGGTCCTCTGGAAACACCATATATTTT. It specifies CASSFQGRGGSSGNTIYF.

The chain employs TRBV4-3 and TRBJ2-3, with TRBD2 matching 9 bases. Germline CDR1 and CDR2: LGHNA and YSLEER. Unmatched junction bases numbered 8, after V lost 1 base and J lost 3 bases. The CDR3 loop spans 17 amino acids. In DNA, the CDR3 is TGCGCCAGCAGCCAAGGGAGGTATAGCGGGAGAACAGATACGCAGTATTTT. It specifies CASSQGRYSGRTDTQYF.

The V gene is TRBV28, the J gene TRBJ1-1; no reliable D call. This CDR3 contains 17 residues. V was trimmed by 1 base and J by 0 bases, leaving 15 bases between them. Germline V gene data show CDR1 as MDHEN and CDR2 as SYDVKM. Written as DNA, the CDR3 is TGTGCCAGCAGTTTATCGGGCGGGGTCTCAATGAACACTGAAGCTTTCTTT. It specifies CASSLSGGVSMNTEAFF. The variable domain in full, with the rest retrieved from reference TRBV28 and TRBJ1-1, is DVKVTQSSRYLVKRTGEKVFLECVQDMDHENMFWYRQDPGLGLRLIYFSYDVKMKEKGDIPEGYSVSREKKERFSLILESASTNQTSMYLCASSLSGGVSMNTEAFFGQGTRLTVV.

This clone was observed a few times. This sequence joins TRBV7-3 and TRBJ2-1; D is tentatively TRBD1 or TRBD2 (5 bases each). Trimming removed 5 bases from V and 7 bases from J, with 15 bases in between. Germline lookup yields CDR1 SGHTA and CDR2 FQGTGA. There are 14 residues in the CDR3. CDR3 DNA: TGTGCCAGCAGCCAGGCTGGGGGTAGGAATGAGCAGTTCTTC. Its protein product is CASSQAGGRNEQFF.